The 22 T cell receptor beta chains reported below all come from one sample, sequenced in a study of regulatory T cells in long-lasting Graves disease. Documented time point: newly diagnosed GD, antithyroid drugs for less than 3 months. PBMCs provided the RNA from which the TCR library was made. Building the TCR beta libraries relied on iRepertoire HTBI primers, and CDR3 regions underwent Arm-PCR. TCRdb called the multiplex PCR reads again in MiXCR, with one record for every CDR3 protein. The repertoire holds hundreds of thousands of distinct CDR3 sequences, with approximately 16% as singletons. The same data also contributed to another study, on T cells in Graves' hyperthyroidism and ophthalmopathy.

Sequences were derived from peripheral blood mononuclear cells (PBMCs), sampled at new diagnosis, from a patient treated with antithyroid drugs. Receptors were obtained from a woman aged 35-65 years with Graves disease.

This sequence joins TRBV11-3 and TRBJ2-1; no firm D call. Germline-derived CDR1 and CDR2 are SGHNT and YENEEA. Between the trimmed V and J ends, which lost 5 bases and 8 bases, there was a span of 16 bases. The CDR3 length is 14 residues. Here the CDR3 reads CASSLGIRDDEQFF. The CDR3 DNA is TGTGCCAGCAGCCTCGGCATCCGAGACGATGAGCAGTTCTTC.

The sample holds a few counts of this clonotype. CDR3 DNA sequence: TGTGCCAGTCAGCGGGGTCTGGGTGAAAAACTGTTTTTT. Amino acid sequence: CASQRGLGEKLFF. This chain links TRBV2 with TRBJ1-4; D gene ambiguous. Germline-derived CDR1 and CDR2 are SNHLY and FYNNEI. The CDR3 runs 13 residues. V lost 9 bases and J lost 7, with 15 bases in between.

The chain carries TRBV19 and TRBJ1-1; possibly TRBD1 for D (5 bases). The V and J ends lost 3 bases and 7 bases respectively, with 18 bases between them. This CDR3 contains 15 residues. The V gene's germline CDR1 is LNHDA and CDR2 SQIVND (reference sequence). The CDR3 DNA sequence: TGTGCCAGTAGTATGGGGACCTACAGGTGTAATGAAGCTTTCTTT. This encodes CASSMGTYRCNEAFF. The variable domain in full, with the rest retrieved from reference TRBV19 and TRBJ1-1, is DGGITQSPKYLFRKEGQNVTLSCEQNLNHDAMYWYRQDPGQGLRLIYYSQIVNDFQKGDIAEGYSVSREKKESFPLTVTSAQKNPTAFYLCASSMGTYRCNEAFFGQGTRLTVV.

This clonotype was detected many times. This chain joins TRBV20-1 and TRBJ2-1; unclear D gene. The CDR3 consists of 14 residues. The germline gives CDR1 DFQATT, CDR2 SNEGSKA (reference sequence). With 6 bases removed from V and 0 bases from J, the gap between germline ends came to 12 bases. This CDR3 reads CSASSWSSYNEQFF. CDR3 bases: TGCAGTGCGTCCTCATGGTCCTCCTACAATGAGCAGTTCTTC.

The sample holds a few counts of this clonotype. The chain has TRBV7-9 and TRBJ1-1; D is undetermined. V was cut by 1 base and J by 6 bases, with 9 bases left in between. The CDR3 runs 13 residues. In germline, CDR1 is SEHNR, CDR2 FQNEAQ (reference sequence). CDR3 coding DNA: TGTGCCAGCAGCTTAGAGTGGGAGTCTGAAGCTTTCTTT. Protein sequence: CASSLEWESEAFF.

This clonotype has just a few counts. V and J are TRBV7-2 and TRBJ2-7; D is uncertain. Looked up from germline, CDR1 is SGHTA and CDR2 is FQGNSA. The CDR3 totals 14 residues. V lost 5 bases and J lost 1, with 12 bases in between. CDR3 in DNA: TGTGCCAGCAGCCCCAGCCTGGGGTCCTACGAGCAGTACTTC. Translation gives CASSPSLGSYEQYF.

This CDR3 is CASSQARGRTEAFF. The CDR3 DNA reads TGTGCCAGCAGCCAGGCCCGGGGGAGGACTGAAGCTTTCTTT. The rearrangement uses TRBV3-1 and TRBJ1-1; tentative D call: TRBD1 (5 bases). Trimming stripped 3 bases from V and 5 bases from J, with 13 bases between. There are 14 residues in the CDR3. From germline, CDR1 is LGHDT and CDR2 YNNKEL (reference sequence).

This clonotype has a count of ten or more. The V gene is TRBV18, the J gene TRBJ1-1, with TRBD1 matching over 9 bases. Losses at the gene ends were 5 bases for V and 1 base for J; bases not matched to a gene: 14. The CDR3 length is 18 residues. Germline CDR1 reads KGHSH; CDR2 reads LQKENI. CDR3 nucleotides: TGTGCCAGCTCAGCCCTCTCGACAGGGGGAACCAAGAACACTGAAGCTTTCTTT. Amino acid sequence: CASSALSTGGTKNTEAFF.

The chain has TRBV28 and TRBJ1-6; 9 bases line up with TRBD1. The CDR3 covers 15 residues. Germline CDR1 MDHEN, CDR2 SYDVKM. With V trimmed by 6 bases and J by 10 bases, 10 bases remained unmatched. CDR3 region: CASSRLQGASSPLHF. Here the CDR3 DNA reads TGTGCCAGCAGCCGCCTACAGGGGGCTTCCTCACCCCTCCACTTT.

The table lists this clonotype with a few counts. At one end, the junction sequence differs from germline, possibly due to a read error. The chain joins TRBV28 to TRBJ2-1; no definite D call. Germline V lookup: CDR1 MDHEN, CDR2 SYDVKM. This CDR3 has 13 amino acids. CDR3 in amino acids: CVSSFLRYNEQFF. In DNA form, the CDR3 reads TGTGTCAGCAGTTTTCTCCGGTACAATGAGCAGTTCTTC.

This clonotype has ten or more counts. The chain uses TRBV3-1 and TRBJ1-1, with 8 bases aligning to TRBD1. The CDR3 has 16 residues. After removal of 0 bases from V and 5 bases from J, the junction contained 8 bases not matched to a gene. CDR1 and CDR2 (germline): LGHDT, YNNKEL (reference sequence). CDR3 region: CASSQEGQGARTEAFF. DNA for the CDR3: TGTGCCAGCAGCCAAGAAGGGCAGGGGGCGAGGACTGAAGCTTTCTTT.

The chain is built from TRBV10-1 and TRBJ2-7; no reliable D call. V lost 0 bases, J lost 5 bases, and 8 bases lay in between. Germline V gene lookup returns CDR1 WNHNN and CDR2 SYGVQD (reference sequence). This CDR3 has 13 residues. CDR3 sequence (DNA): TGCGCCAGCAGTGAGTCGATTGGAGACGAGCAGTACTTC. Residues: CASSESIGDEQYF.

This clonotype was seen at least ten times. CDR3 DNA: TGTGCCAGCAGCGGTTACAGGGGGCCAACAGGGACCCAGTACTTC. This translates into CASSGYRGPTGTQYF. This chain links TRBV7-8 with TRBJ2-5, with 9 nucleotides matching TRBD1. V shed 5 bases, J shed 7 bases, and the junction held 11 bases outside the gene matches. CDR1 and CDR2 (germline): SGHVS, FQNEAQ. CDR3 length equals 15 residues.

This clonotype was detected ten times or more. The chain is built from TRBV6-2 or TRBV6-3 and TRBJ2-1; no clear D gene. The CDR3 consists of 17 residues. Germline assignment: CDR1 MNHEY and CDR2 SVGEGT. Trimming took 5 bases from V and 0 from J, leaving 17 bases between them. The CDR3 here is CASSLFPGSSSYNEQFF. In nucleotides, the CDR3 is TGTGCCAGCAGTCTCTTCCCGGGCAGTAGCTCCTACAATGAGCAGTTCTTC.

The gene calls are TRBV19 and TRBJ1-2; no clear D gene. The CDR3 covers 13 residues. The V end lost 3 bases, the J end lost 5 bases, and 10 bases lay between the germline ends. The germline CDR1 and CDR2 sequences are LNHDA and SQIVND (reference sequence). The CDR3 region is CASSIVPHYGYTF. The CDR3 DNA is TGTGCCAGTAGTATTGTCCCCCATTATGGCTACACCTTC.

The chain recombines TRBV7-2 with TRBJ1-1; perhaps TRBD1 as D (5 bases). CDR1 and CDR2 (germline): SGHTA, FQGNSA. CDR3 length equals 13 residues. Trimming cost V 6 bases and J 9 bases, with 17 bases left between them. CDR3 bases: TGTGCCAGCAGTTTCCAGGGTATTAACAAAGCTTTCTTT. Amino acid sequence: CASSFQGINKAFF.

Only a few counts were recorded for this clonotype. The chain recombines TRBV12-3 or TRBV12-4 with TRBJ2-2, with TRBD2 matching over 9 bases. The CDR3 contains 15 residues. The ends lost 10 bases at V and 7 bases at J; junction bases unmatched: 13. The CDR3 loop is CATPYKRGVDGELFF. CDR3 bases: TGTGCCACCCCGTACAAGCGGGGGGTTGACGGGGAGCTGTTTTTT.

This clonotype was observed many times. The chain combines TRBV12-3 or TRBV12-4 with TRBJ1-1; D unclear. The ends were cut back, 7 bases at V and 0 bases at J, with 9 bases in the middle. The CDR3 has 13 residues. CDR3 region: CASTQRMNTEAFF. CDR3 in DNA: TGTGCCAGCACCCAGCGTATGAACACTGAAGCTTTCTTT.

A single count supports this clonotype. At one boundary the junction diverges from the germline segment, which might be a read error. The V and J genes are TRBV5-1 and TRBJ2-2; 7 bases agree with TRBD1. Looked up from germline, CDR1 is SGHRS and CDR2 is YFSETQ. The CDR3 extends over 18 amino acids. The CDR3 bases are TGTGCCAGCAGCTTGGCCCAAGGGGGCCCCCTGGGGACCGGGGAGCTGTTTTTT. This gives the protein CASSLAQGGPLGTGELFF.

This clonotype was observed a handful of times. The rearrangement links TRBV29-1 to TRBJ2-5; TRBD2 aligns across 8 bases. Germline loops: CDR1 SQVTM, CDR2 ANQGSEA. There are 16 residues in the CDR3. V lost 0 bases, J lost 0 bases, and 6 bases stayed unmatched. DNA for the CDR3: TGCAGCGTTGAAGATCGGAGCGGGGGATACCAAGAGACCCAGTACTTC. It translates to CSVEDRSGGYQETQYF.

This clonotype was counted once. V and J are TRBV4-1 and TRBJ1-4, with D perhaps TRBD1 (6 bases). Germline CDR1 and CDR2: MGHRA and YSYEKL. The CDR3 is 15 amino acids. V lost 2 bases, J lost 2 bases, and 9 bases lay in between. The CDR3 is CASSQTGLTNEKLFF. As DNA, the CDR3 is TGCGCCAGCAGCCAAACAGGGCTGACTAATGAAAAACTGTTTTTT.

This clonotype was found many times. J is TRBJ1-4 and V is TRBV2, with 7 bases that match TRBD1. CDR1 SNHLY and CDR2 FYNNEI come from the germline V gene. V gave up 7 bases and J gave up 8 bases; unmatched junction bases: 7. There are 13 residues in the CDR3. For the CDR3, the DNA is TGTGCCAGCACTGGACAGGTTTCGGAAAAACTGTTTTTT. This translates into CASTGQVSEKLFF.